These 19 T cell receptor beta chains were sequenced from one sample in a study of neoadjuvant anti-PD-1 for oral cavity cancer. Clones were sequenced by immunoSEQ multiplex PCR, and TCRdb holds only the in-frame ones, with some missing. This table holds 15,000 or so clones, 76% found once. Documented time point: after neoadjuvant nivolumab, at surgical resection. The source was PBMCs, collected after nivolumab (anti-PD-1) treatment. These receptors all come from a person aged 35 to 85 with oral cavity squamous cell carcinoma.

The chain has TRBV30 and TRBJ1-4, with D perhaps TRBD1 (5 bases). In germline, CDR1 is GTSNPN, CDR2 SVGIG (reference sequence). V gave up 6 bases and J gave up 13 bases, with 30 bases separating them. This CDR3 has 16 amino acids. CDR3 protein: CACQTQARSVADGLFF. DNA of the CDR3: TGTGCCTGCCAAACACAGGCACGGTCCGTCGCCGATGGACTGTTTTTT. The full variable domain, its missing parts supplied by reference TRBV30 and TRBJ1-4, is SQTIHQWPATLVQPVGSPLSLECTVEGTSNPNLYWYRQAAGRGLQLLFYSVGIGQISSEVPQNLSASRPQDRQFILSSKKLLLSDSGFYLCACQTQARSVADGLFFGSGTQLSVL.

The rearrangement joins TRBV27 to TRBJ1-1; no reliable D call. Per the germline V gene, CDR1 is MNHEY and CDR2 is SMNVEV (reference sequence). Trimming removed 10 bases from V and 3 bases from J, with 9 bases in between. The CDR3 is 11 residues long. The CDR3 DNA is TGTGCCACCCGAGCGTACACTGAAGCTTTCTTT. It is translated as CATRAYTEAFF.

The chain has TRBV6-1 and TRBJ1-2; TRBD1 aligns across 7 bases. The J segment lost 1 base and the V segment lost 5 bases, leaving 4 bases of the junction unmatched. Germline CDR1 MNHNS, CDR2 SASEGT. The CDR3 runs 14 residues. The DNA of the CDR3 is TGTGCCAGCAGTCCAGGGGGAAATAACTATGGCTACACCTTC. This codes for CASSPGGNNYGYTF.

The chain combines TRBV19 with TRBJ2-3; D tentatively fits TRBD1 or TRBD2 (5 bases each). V lost 5 bases and J lost 6, with 15 bases in between. The germline CDR1 and CDR2 sequences are LNHDA and SQIVND (reference sequence). The CDR3 totals 14 residues. The CDR3 here is CASSLRAGADTQYF. CDR3 DNA sequence: TGTGCCAGTAGTCTGAGGGCTGGGGCTGATACGCAGTATTTT. The full variable domain, completed using reference TRBV19 and TRBJ2-3, is DGGITQSPKYLFRKEGQNVTLSCEQNLNHDAMYWYRQDPGQGLRLIYYSQIVNDFQKGDIAEGYSVSREKKESFPLTVTSAQKNPTAFYLCASSLRAGADTQYFGPGTRLTVL.

This chain connects TRBV29-1 to TRBJ2-7, with D possibly matching TRBD1 (5 bases). The V end lost 4 bases, the J end lost 2 bases, and 9 bases lay between the germline ends. The CDR3 sequence is 12 residues long. Germline V lookup: CDR1 SQVTM, CDR2 ANQGSEA. The CDR3 DNA sequence: TGCAGCGTTGCTAGGGGCACCTACGAGCAGTACTTC. This codes for CSVARGTYEQYF.

The chain couples TRBV7-3 to TRBJ2-1; 11 bases line up with TRBD2. The CDR3 consists of 15 residues. The germline V gene encodes CDR1 SGHTA and CDR2 FQGTGA. Unmatched junction bases numbered 4, after V lost 3 bases and J lost 6 bases. CDR3 in DNA: TGTGCCAGCAGCTTGACTAGCGGGGCCCTCAATGAGCAGTTCTTC. It codes for CASSLTSGALNEQFF.

This rearrangement joins TRBV28 to TRBJ2-2, with D unclear. This CDR3 has 14 residues. The V gene lost 5 bases and the J gene lost 0 bases, with 7 bases spanning the gap. Germline assignment: CDR1 MDHEN and CDR2 SYDVKM. The CDR3 sequence: CASSPPTNTGELFF. For the CDR3, the DNA is TGTGCCAGCAGTCCCCCCACGAACACCGGGGAGCTGTTTTTT. The full variable domain, completed using reference TRBV28 and TRBJ2-2, is DVKVTQSSRYLVKRTGEKVFLECVQDMDHENMFWYRQDPGLGLRLIYFSYDVKMKEKGDIPEGYSVSREKKERFSLILESASTNQTSMYLCASSPPTNTGELFFGEGSRLTVL.

The chain has TRBV7-9 and TRBJ1-3; D call uncertain. The V gene's germline CDR1 is SEHNR and CDR2 FQNEAQ (reference sequence). This CDR3 is built from 16 residues. Trimming removed 2 bases at V and 0 bases at J, with 11 bases between. The CDR3 spells CASSLRGTASGNTIYF. CDR3 sequence (DNA): TGTGCCAGCAGCTTACGTGGCACGGCCTCTGGAAACACCATATATTTT.

This chain uses TRBV27 with TRBJ2-7; D may be TRBD2 (6 bases). Germline CDR1 is MNHEY and CDR2 is SMNVEV (reference sequence). This CDR3 is 16 amino acids long. V lost 2 bases, J lost 5 bases, and 19 bases lay in between. Here the CDR3 DNA reads TGTGCCAGCAGTTTAGGGGGACGGGACTTCTATGACGAGCAGTACTTC. Amino acid sequence: CASSLGGRDFYDEQYF.

This chain joins TRBV9 and TRBJ2-7; tentatively, D is TRBD1 or TRBD2 (5 bases each). Germline V gene sequence: CDR1 SGDLS, CDR2 YYNGEE. Between the trimmed V and J ends, which lost 0 bases and 3 bases, there was a span of 7 bases. This CDR3 is 13 amino acids long. CDR3: CASSVGGSYEQYF. The CDR3 DNA follows: TGTGCCAGCAGCGTAGGGGGGAGCTACGAGCAGTACTTC. The full variable domain, completed using reference TRBV9 and TRBJ2-7, is DSGVTQTPKHLITATGQRVTLRCSPRSGDLSVYWYQQSLDQGLQFLIQYYNGEERAKGNILERFSAQQFPDLHSELNLSSLELGDSALYFCASSVGGSYEQYFGPGTRLTVT.

CDR3 residues: CASSHRTSAGSYNEQFF. The CDR3 DNA reads TGCGCCAGCAGCCACAGGACTAGCGCTGGCTCCTACAATGAGCAGTTCTTC. This chain joins TRBV4-1 and TRBJ2-1; 9 bases are a match to TRBD2. CDR1 and CDR2 from the germline V gene are MGHRA and YSYEKL. Trimming removed 3 bases from V and 0 bases from J; junction bases left unmatched: 6. The CDR3 is 17 residues long.

This chain links TRBV6-6 with TRBJ1-4; D remains unclear. Germline values: CDR1 MNHNY, CDR2 SVGAGI (reference sequence). V lost 3 bases and J 1 base, leaving 9 bases between the germline ends. This CDR3 has 15 residues. The CDR3 is CASSYTEGTNEKLFF. The CDR3 region has the DNA TGTGCCAGCAGTTATACGGAGGGAACTAATGAAAAACTGTTTTTT.

The chain couples TRBV4-2 to TRBJ1-4, with unresolved D. Germline V lookup: CDR1 LGHNA, CDR2 YNFKEQ. V was pared by 1 base and J by 3 bases, with 9 bases between. The CDR3 loop spans 15 amino acids. CDR3 DNA sequence: TGTGCCAGCAGCCAAGTGAGCCAGGCTAATGAAAAACTGTTTTTT. Translation: CASSQVSQANEKLFF.

This clone was seen only once. The chain combines TRBV12-5 with TRBJ2-1; possibly TRBD2 for D (5 bases). CDR3 size: 16 residues. V was trimmed by 0 bases and J by 8 bases, leaving 17 bases between them. Per germline, CDR1 LGHNT and CDR2 FRNRAP. The CDR3 loop reads CASGLVVGLSVYEQFF. Here the CDR3 DNA reads TGTGCTAGTGGTTTGGTAGTAGGACTTAGTGTGTATGAGCAGTTCTTC.

The rearrangement links TRBV28 to TRBJ1-3, with a weak D call TRBD1 (5 bases). This CDR3 spans 14 amino acids. Trimming pared 3 bases from V and 6 bases from J, leaving 12 bases between. Looked up from germline, CDR1 is MDHEN and CDR2 is SYDVKM. CDR3 amino acids: CASSLTALENTIYF. The CDR3 nucleotides read TGTGCCAGCAGTTTGACAGCTCTGGAAAACACCATATATTTT.

The V and J genes are TRBV2 and TRBJ1-5; D is undetermined. This CDR3 spans 14 amino acids. Germline CDR1 SNHLY, CDR2 FYNNEI. V lost 7 bases and J lost 5, with 15 bases in between. CDR3 in DNA: TGTGCCAGCACTGAGGTAGGGAGAGATCAGCCCCAGCATTTT. Translating gives CASTEVGRDQPQHF.

In DNA form, the CDR3 reads TGTGCCTGGAGCGGGACAGGGTTTCAGCCCCAGCATTTT. Protein sequence: CAWSGTGFQPQHF. The rearrangement uses TRBV30 and TRBJ1-5; 9 bases map to TRBD1. V lost 3 bases and J lost 6; bases outside the gene matches: 3. The CDR3 runs to 13 residues. Per germline, CDR1 GTSNPN and CDR2 SVGIG (reference sequence).

The chain couples TRBV7-5 to TRBJ2-3; TRBD1, as called in the table, went unchecked against the DNA. TRBV7-5 represents a pseudogene. There are 17 residues in the CDR3. The CDR3 nucleotides read TGTGTCAGAAGCTTTCCCCCGACAGGGCGATGGGCAGATACGCAGTATTTT. Translating it yields CVRSFPPTGRWADTQYF.

The rearrangement joins TRBV7-2 to TRBJ1-1; D not resolved. Trimming stripped 2 bases from V and 7 bases from J, with 14 bases between. CDR1 and CDR2 (germline): SGHTA, FQGNSA. The CDR3 sequence is 14 residues long. In DNA form, the CDR3 reads TGTGCCAGCAGCTTACGGTTCCCGGACGTTGAAGCTTTCTTT. Amino acids: CASSLRFPDVEAFF.